The next 30 T cell receptor beta chains were all read from a single sample in a study of T cells in Graves' hyperthyroidism and ophthalmopathy. The source material, RNA transcripts, was used to amplify TCR beta CDR3 regions. First-round RT-PCR of the TCR CDR3 relied on the HTBI primer set. TCRdb ran MiXCR on the multiplex PCR reads and lists one entry per CDR3 protein. The sample consists of about 360,000 distinct CDR3 sequences, 13% of them appearing once. Sequenced material: blood. The origin of the receptors is a woman between 18 and 29 years old with Graves' hyperthyroidism.

This clonotype showed up many times. The chain is built from TRBV28 and TRBJ1-5, with a tentative D call TRBD1 (5 bases). Germline V gene sequence: CDR1 MDHEN, CDR2 SYDVKM. The CDR3 runs to 14 residues. V lost 6 bases to trimming and J lost 5 bases, with 14 bases between them. CDR3 in amino acids: CASRSDLGDQPQHF. In DNA, the CDR3 is TGTGCCAGCAGGTCGGACCTAGGGGATCAGCCCCAGCATTTT.

This clonotype was seen at least ten times. As DNA, the CDR3 is TGTGCCAGCAGTCCGTCCGGGGGGTTCACAGATACGCAGTATTTT. It translates to CASSPSGGFTDTQYF. V usage is TRBV27 and J usage is TRBJ2-3; 7 bases are shared with TRBD2. The CDR3 sequence is 15 residues long. The ends lost 5 bases at V and 2 bases at J; junction bases unmatched: 7. Per germline, CDR1 MNHEY and CDR2 SMNVEV (reference sequence).

The gene calls are TRBV14 and TRBJ2-7; no definite D call. V was clipped by 3 bases and J by 3 bases, with 12 bases between them. Per germline, CDR1 SGHDN and CDR2 FVKESK. This CDR3 has 14 amino acids. As DNA, the CDR3 is TGTGCCAGCAGCCACCTAGGGCAGAGCTACGAGCAGTACTTC. Protein product: CASSHLGQSYEQYF.

This clonotype was seen ten or more times. The chain combines TRBV20-1 with TRBJ2-1; D gene unclear. There are 15 residues in the CDR3. Per the germline V gene, CDR1 is DFQATT and CDR2 is SNEGSKA (reference sequence). V was cut by 1 base and J by 1 base, with 11 bases left in between. The CDR3 DNA reads as TGCAGTGCTAGAGTTCCACTTATATCCTACAATGAGCAGTTCTTC. Protein: CSARVPLISYNEQFF.

This clonotype was seen ten or more times. The chain carries TRBV7-2 and TRBJ2-3, with TRBD2 matching 14 bases. This CDR3 has 17 residues. CDR1 and CDR2 from the germline V gene are SGHTA and FQGNSA. V lost 5 bases, J lost 4 bases, and 8 bases stayed unmatched. The CDR3 DNA reads TGTGCCAGCAGCCGAGGACTAGCGGGAGGAGGTTCAGATACGCAGTATTTT. Protein: CASSRGLAGGGSDTQYF.

This clonotype has a count of ten or more. The chain has TRBV28 and TRBJ2-7; a weak D match, TRBD2 (6 bases). With 3 bases removed from V and 3 bases from J, the gap between germline ends came to 18 bases. The CDR3 contains 16 residues. Germline V gene sequence: CDR1 MDHEN, CDR2 SYDVKM. The CDR3 reads CASSFRGSTYNYEQYF. CDR3 coding DNA: TGTGCCAGCAGTTTCCGGGGGAGCACCTACAACTACGAGCAGTACTTC.

In its sample, this clonotype was seen a few times. A much larger clonotype is one base distant, so this may be a read error. The V and J genes are TRBV2 and TRBJ1-1; 8 positions agree with TRBD1. This CDR3 region has 15 residues. Germline V gene data show CDR1 as SNHLY and CDR2 as FYNNEI. The V and J ends lost 8 bases and 3 bases, in that order; junction bases with no gene match: 11. The CDR3 here is CASGQGSKFYTEAFF. CDR3 nucleotides: TGTGCCAGCGGACAGGGATCCAAATTTTACACTGAAGCTTTCTTT.

V gene TRBV6-2 or TRBV6-3 combines with J gene TRBJ1-1; D ambiguous. V lost 6 bases and J 7 bases, leaving 15 bases between the germline ends. This CDR3 is 13 amino acids long. CDR1 and CDR2 (germline): MNHEY, SVGEGT. The CDR3 loop is CASSSGPTYEAFF. In nucleotides, the CDR3 is TGTGCCAGCAGCTCGGGTCCTACCTATGAAGCTTTCTTT.

This clonotype was counted ten times or more. The chain employs TRBV18 and TRBJ2-1; a possible D gene is TRBD2 (5 bases). V gave up 3 bases and J gave up 6 bases, with 12 bases separating them. Looked up from germline, CDR1 is KGHSH and CDR2 is LQKENI. The CDR3 has 14 residues. The CDR3 spells CASSPPGEGNEQFF. The DNA of the CDR3 is TGTGCCAGCTCACCCCCCGGCGAGGGCAATGAGCAGTTCTTC.

This clonotype appeared many times. The chain couples TRBV27 to TRBJ2-7, with D perhaps TRBD2 (5 bases). The CDR3 has 15 amino acids. Per germline, CDR1 MNHEY and CDR2 SMNVEV (reference sequence). Trimming stripped 6 bases from V and 2 bases from J, with 17 bases between. The CDR3 DNA sequence: TGTGCCAGCAGGAGACTATTAGAGGGAGCCTACGAGCAGTACTTC. Residues: CASRRLLEGAYEQYF.

V usage is TRBV19 and J usage is TRBJ2-7; D is uncertain. Germline V gene sequence: CDR1 LNHDA, CDR2 SQIVND (reference sequence). V gave up 4 bases and J gave up 6 bases, with 10 bases separating them. CDR3 size: 12 residues. Here the CDR3 DNA reads TGTGCCAGTAGTACCCCACCAGCCGAGCAGTACTTC. This sequence encodes CASSTPPAEQYF.

This chain links TRBV25-1 with TRBJ1-5; TRBD1 is a possible D gene (5 bases). CDR1 MGHDK and CDR2 SYGVNS come from the germline V gene. The CDR3 extends over 14 amino acids. V dropped 1 base and J dropped 5 bases, with 9 bases sitting between them. CDR3 region: CASSEWGADQPQHF. CDR3 bases: TGTGCCAGCAGTGAATGGGGCGCGGATCAGCCCCAGCATTTT.

This clonotype appeared many times. The genes are TRBV10-3 and TRBJ2-3, with 7 bases matching TRBD2. Per the germline V gene, CDR1 is ENHRY and CDR2 is SYGVKD. The CDR3 has 14 amino acids. The J segment lost 5 bases and the V segment lost 3 bases, leaving 5 bases of the junction unmatched. Here the CDR3 DNA reads TGTGCCATCAGTGAAGGCGGGAGAATAGATACGCAGTATTTT. Encoded protein: CAISEGGRIDTQYF.

This clonotype was seen at least ten times. The chain recombines TRBV28 with TRBJ1-5; 7 bases map to TRBD1. V gave up 5 bases and J gave up 0 bases; unmatched junction bases: 4. The V gene's germline CDR1 is MDHEN and CDR2 SYDVKM. The CDR3 runs to 15 residues. Written as DNA, the CDR3 is TGTGCCAGCAGTCTCCGGGACAGTAGCAATCAGCCCCAGCATTTT. Its translation is CASSLRDSSNQPQHF.

This clonotype was seen repeatedly, ten times or more. The chain couples TRBV11-2 to TRBJ2-5; 11 bases are shared with TRBD1. The V gene end was trimmed by 10 bases and the J gene end by 3 bases; junction bases not matched to a gene: 22. CDR1 SGHAT and CDR2 FQNNGV come from the germline V gene. This CDR3 comprises 19 residues. CDR3 nucleotides: TGTGCCATCGATAGCGGGACAGGGGGTCCGGTGCGGGGAAAAGAGACCCAGTACTTC. Amino acid sequence: CAIDSGTGGPVRGKETQYF.

The J gene is TRBJ2-3, the V gene TRBV18; possibly TRBD2 for D (6 bases). The CDR3 spans 19 residues. Germline CDR1 reads KGHSH; CDR2 reads LQKENI. The V end lost 8 bases, the J end lost 2 bases, and 29 bases lay between the germline ends. CDR3 DNA: TGTGCCAGCCGCGGGACTGGAGACGTATCCCACCCTTACACAGATACGCAGTATTTT. Its protein is CASRGTGDVSHPYTDTQYF.

V usage is TRBV19 and J usage is TRBJ1-2, with D perhaps matching TRBD1 (5 bases). Germline V gene lookup returns CDR1 LNHDA and CDR2 SQIVND (reference sequence). V lost 5 bases, J lost 4 bases, and 11 bases lay in between. There are 13 residues in the CDR3. The CDR3 region has the DNA TGTGCCAGTAGTGTGCAGGGATTCTATGGCTACACCTTC. Translating it yields CASSVQGFYGYTF.

The genes are TRBV12-3 or TRBV12-4 and TRBJ2-5; D ambiguous. V shed 3 bases and J shed 0 bases, with 8 bases lying between them. This CDR3 is built from 14 residues. The CDR3 loop reads CASSLVRNQETQYF. CDR3 sequence (DNA): TGTGCCAGCAGTTTGGTTAGGAACCAAGAGACCCAGTACTTC.

The V and J genes are TRBV5-4 and TRBJ1-2, with 10 bases lining up with TRBD1. The CDR3 length is 15 residues. J lost 5 bases, V lost 7 bases, and 11 bases had no gene match. Germline assignment: CDR1 SGHNT and CDR2 YYREEE (reference sequence). CDR3 amino acids: CASRHRDRGPYGYTF. CDR3 nucleotide sequence: TGTGCCAGCCGCCACCGTGACAGGGGGCCTTATGGCTACACCTTC.

This clonotype was recorded at least ten times. V is TRBV2 and J is TRBJ2-7; possible D gene TRBD2, 6 bases. Germline loops: CDR1 SNHLY, CDR2 FYNNEI. The V and J ends lost 6 bases and 0 bases respectively, with 12 bases between them. The length of the CDR3 is 14 residues. CDR3 loop: CASRRGESSYEQYF. The CDR3 bases are TGTGCCAGCAGGCGCGGGGAAAGCTCCTACGAGCAGTACTTC.

The CDR3 is CASSIFQGNTEAFF. CDR3 in DNA: TGTGCCAGTAGTATTTTTCAGGGGAACACTGAAGCTTTCTTT. The chain is built from TRBV19 and TRBJ1-1, with D maybe TRBD1 (5 bases). The CDR3 length is 14 residues. Trimming removed 3 bases at V and 1 base at J, with 9 bases between. Germline V gene sequence: CDR1 LNHDA, CDR2 SQIVND (reference sequence).

The chain combines TRBV4-2 with TRBJ1-4, with D unclear. The CDR3 is 16 residues long. From germline, CDR1 is LGHNA and CDR2 YNFKEQ. Trimming cost V 0 bases and J 4 bases, with 12 bases left between them. CDR3: CASSQDLAVYNEKLFF. CDR3 DNA: TGTGCCAGCAGCCAAGATCTTGCCGTTTATAATGAAAAACTGTTTTTT.

The sample holds many counts of this clonotype. This chain uses TRBV5-1 with TRBJ1-1; 8 bases map to TRBD1. Germline assignment: CDR1 SGHRS and CDR2 YFSETQ. The length of the CDR3 is 15 residues. The J segment lost 1 base and the V segment lost 7 bases, leaving 9 bases of the junction unmatched. CDR3: CASHDRGATNTEAFF. DNA for the CDR3: TGCGCCAGCCACGACAGGGGCGCGACGAACACTGAAGCTTTCTTT. The full variable domain, in which reference TRBV5-1 and TRBJ1-1 provide the parts outside the CDR3, is KAGVTQTPRYLIKTRGQQVTLSCSPISGHRSVSWYQQTPGQGLQFLFEYFSETQRNKGNFPGRFSGRQFSNSRSEMNVSTLELGDSALYLCASHDRGATNTEAFFGQGTRLTVV.

Ten or more counts support this clonotype. The chain is built from TRBV6-2 or TRBV6-3 and TRBJ2-1; tentatively, D is TRBD2 (6 bases). Between the trimmed V and J ends, which lost 5 bases and 0 bases, there was a span of 11 bases. The germline gives CDR1 MNHEY, CDR2 SVGEGT. CDR3 length: 15 residues. The CDR3: CASSRPTSSYNEQFF. DNA of the CDR3: TGTGCCAGCAGTCGGCCGACTAGCTCCTACAATGAGCAGTTCTTC.

The gene calls are TRBV10-3 and TRBJ2-3; D not resolved. The CDR3 runs 13 residues. Between the trimmed V and J ends, which lost 6 bases and 0 bases, there was a span of 7 bases. Germline CDR1 and CDR2: ENHRY and SYGVKD. CDR3 residues: CAISHRSTDTQYF. CDR3 bases: TGTGCCATCAGCCATAGGAGCACAGATACGCAGTATTTT.

This clonotype was seen only a few times. The gene calls are TRBV3-1 and TRBJ2-1; 9 bases line up with TRBD2. The ends lost 4 bases at V and 9 bases at J; junction bases unmatched: 13. Germline V gene sequence: CDR1 LGHDT, CDR2 YNNKEL (reference sequence). The CDR3 sequence is 16 residues long. The CDR3 region is CASSPFGGRGSGEQFF. The CDR3, as DNA: TGTGCCAGCAGCCCCTTCGGCGGGAGGGGGAGCGGTGAGCAGTTCTTC.

In the case of this clonotype: At one of its ends the junction is not consistent with the germline gene, which may arise from a read error. The chain recombines TRBV6-1 with TRBJ1-2; no definite D call. Germline V gives CDR1 MNHNS, CDR2 SASEGT. There are 14 residues in the CDR3. DNA for the CDR3: TGTGCCAGTAGTGAAGCCCCAGGTCTCTATGGCTACACCTTC. Its translation: CASSEAPGLYGYTF.

This clonotype occurred many times. V usage is TRBV20-1 and J usage is TRBJ1-5, with 8 bases lining up with TRBD1. J lost 7 bases, V lost 0 bases, and 5 bases had no gene match. Germline V gives CDR1 DFQATT, CDR2 SNEGSKA (reference sequence). CDR3 size: 14 residues. Written as DNA, the CDR3 is TGCAGTGCTAGAGATCAGGGGGCCGGGCAGCCCCAGCATTTT. The encoded protein is CSARDQGAGQPQHF.

This clonotype has at least ten counts. The V and J genes are TRBV7-2 and TRBJ2-1; 8 nucleotides agree with TRBD2. V was pared by 3 bases and J by 4 bases, with 5 bases of the junction left unmatched. Germline CDR1 SGHTA, CDR2 FQGNSA. This CDR3 comprises 15 residues. The CDR3 nucleotides read TGTGCCAGCAGCTTTCAGCGGGAGAGGTACAATGAGCAGTTCTTC. This gives the protein CASSFQRERYNEQFF.

This chain links TRBV5-5 with TRBJ2-2, with a possible D match to TRBD1 (5 bases). V was pared by 4 bases and J by 7 bases, with 32 bases between. The CDR3 totals 20 residues. In germline, CDR1 is SGHKS, CDR2 YYEKEE (reference sequence). The CDR3 loop reads CASSPTGLIPGSRVIGELFF. CDR3 in DNA: TGTGCCAGCAGCCCAACCGGGCTAATACCAGGGTCGCGTGTTATCGGGGAGCTGTTTTTT.